This T cell receptor beta chain was captured by sequencing in a study of type 1 regulatory T cells. Study-wide background: This in vitro CD4 product, T-allo10, is enriched for Tr1 cells and alloantigen-specific.

V was clipped by 5 bases and J by 11 bases, with 15 bases between them. Germline values: CDR1 MNHEY, CDR2 SMNVEV (reference sequence). The CDR3 is 13 amino acids. In the case of this clonotype: Antigen specificity is unknown.

TCRdb re-called the reads through MiXCR, storing one row per CDR3 protein. The sample lists about 68,000 distinct CDR3 sequences, roughly three fifths seen once, with 7.6% in the top ten. The graft donor-derived T-allo10 cells reportedly recognize host alloantigens, are anergic, and suppress alloantigen-specifically. The chain combines TRBV27 with TRBJ1-4; a possible D gene is TRBD1 (6 bases). The receptor's source is a human donor in good health. Material for sequencing was cultured T cells, either the whole culture or a sorted T cell fraction (not recorded which). Noted subset: Tr1-enriched cell product generated in vitro against host alloantigens. CDR3 sequence (DNA): TGTGCCAGCAGTACAGTACAGGGAGGGAAACTGTTTTTT. Its protein product is CASSTVQGGKLFF.